There are a few counts of the clone carrying this T cell receptor beta chain. Its antigen is undetermined. Germline V lookup: CDR1 SGHNT, CDR2 YYREEE (reference sequence). Trimming removed 4 bases from V and 8 bases from J, with 19 bases in between. The CDR3 runs to 16 residues. The data derive from a study of beta chain features in type 1 diabetes. Background on the study: Across every sample, 107,917,701 sorted cells were examined in total. Overall study results and limits: Shorter TCRB CDR3s, moderately but significantly so, were found in Type 1 diabetes patients in all four CD4+ subsets. Equally in patients and controls, PCR might preferentially amplify shorter templates. Patients showed naive, central memory and Treg TCRB repertoires that appeared more similar than those of healthy donors.

TCRB transcripts that were expressed got sequenced, as all of the isolated RNA had been reverse transcribed. Clones were read by immunoSEQ multiplex PCR, and TCRdb kept only the in-frame ones, dropping some. In the table there are 500,000 to 800,000 clones, over 10% of which are singletons. The authors sorted CD4+ naive, central memory, regulatory and stem cell-like memory cells via CD45RO/CCR7/CD25/CD127/CD95/CD27. The V and J genes are TRBV5-4 and TRBJ1-6; unclear D gene. The sequencing sample was made of naive CD4+ T cells from blood. This sequence was found in a man aged 25-45 years with type 1 diabetes. The CDR3 DNA sequence: TGTGCCAGCAGCCAGGTGGGCCAAGGCATGGATTCACCCCTCCACTTT. Translation: CASSQVGQGMDSPLHF.